One sample yielded the 25 T cell receptor beta chains listed below, sequenced in a study of TIL therapy for anti-PD-1-resistant metastatic lung cancer. Sequencing used immunoSEQ v3. TCRdb's table, derived via immunoSEQ multiplex PCR, lists solely in-frame clones and lacks some. The table includes about 50,000 clones, less than 75% detected once. As for time point: pre-treatment sample, taken before nivolumab and TIL therapy. Tumor tissue came from excised metastases, mostly pleural nodules or supraclavicular lymph nodes. Sequencing was performed on tumor tissue, taken at baseline. The receptors shown here come from a person aged 25 to 79 with non-small cell lung cancer.

The chain joins TRBV5-6 to TRBJ2-7, with no clear D. The CDR3 is made up of 13 amino acids. CDR1 SGHDT and CDR2 YYEEEE come from the germline V gene. The germline V and J ends were trimmed by 6 bases and 0 bases, with 10 bases remaining between them. The CDR3 here is CASNLWSSYEQYF. In DNA form, the CDR3 reads TGTGCCAGCAACCTATGGAGCTCCTACGAGCAGTACTTC.

J is TRBJ2-2 and V is TRBV5-4; 8 bases match TRBD1. The V segment lost 0 bases and the J segment 1 base; nucleotides outside the gene matches: 2. Germline CDR1 is SGHNT and CDR2 is YYREEE (reference sequence). The CDR3 has 16 amino acids. The CDR3 nucleotides read TGTGCCAGCAGCTTGGAGGGACAGGTGAACACCGGGGAGCTGTTTTTT. It specifies CASSLEGQVNTGELFF. Looking up the rest from reference TRBV5-4 and TRBJ2-2 gives the full variable domain: ETGVTQSPTHLIKTRGQQVTLRCSSQSGHNTVSWYQQALGQGPQFIFQYYREEENGRGNFPPRFSGLQFPNYSSELNVNALELDDSALYLCASSLEGQVNTGELFFGEGSRLTVL.

The chain joins TRBV27 to TRBJ2-7, with D possibly TRBD1 on 6 matching bases. This CDR3 is 12 amino acids long. Trimming removed 10 bases at V and 2 bases at J, with 12 bases between. Looked up from germline, CDR1 is MNHEY and CDR2 is SMNVEV (reference sequence). Here the CDR3 reads CATDGQPYEQYF. CDR3 bases: TGTGCCACCGATGGACAGCCCTACGAGCAGTACTTC.

The chain couples TRBV10-3 to TRBJ2-1, with D unresolved. The V gene lost 6 bases and the J gene lost 2 bases, with 5 bases spanning the gap. Germline CDR1 is ENHRY and CDR2 is SYGVKD. The CDR3 is 12 amino acids. As DNA, the CDR3 is TGTGCCATCAGAAGTACCTACAATGAGCAGTTCTTC. Its protein product is CAIRSTYNEQFF.

The chain uses TRBV9 and TRBJ2-7; 7 nucleotides match TRBD1. The V segment lost 1 base and the J segment 5 bases; nucleotides outside the gene matches: 6. Germline V CDR1 and CDR2: SGDLS, YYNGEE. The CDR3 covers 14 residues. The DNA for the CDR3 is TGTGCCAGCAGCGTATTTGACAGGGCGAACGAGCAGTACTTC. This gives the protein CASSVFDRANEQYF.

The chain joins TRBV28 to TRBJ2-3; D tentatively fits TRBD1 or TRBD2 (6 bases each). V lost 7 bases and J lost 4, with 15 bases in between. The germline V gene has CDR1 MDHEN and CDR2 SYDVKM. The CDR3 length is 14 residues. The CDR3 region has the DNA TGTGCCAGCAACGGGGGCCCCGCTCCAGATACGCAGTATTTT. It encodes CASNGGPAPDTQYF.

The J gene is TRBJ2-3, the V gene TRBV7-6; TRBD1 might be the D (6 bases). Germline CDR1 is SGHVS and CDR2 is FNYEAQ. V dropped 5 bases and J dropped 4 bases, with 10 bases sitting between them. CDR3 length: 13 amino acids. This CDR3 reads CASSQQGPDTQYF. Written as DNA, the CDR3 is TGTGCCAGCAGCCAACAGGGTCCAGATACGCAGTATTTT.

This clone was found a few times. This chain links TRBV29-1 with TRBJ1-5; unclear D gene. CDR1 is SQVTM, CDR2 ANQGSEA, per germline. The CDR3 sequence is 12 residues long. Trimming cost V 7 bases and J 1 base, with 8 bases left between them. CDR3 DNA sequence: TGCAGCGCCGCCGACAGCAATCAGCCCCAGCATTTT. It encodes CSAADSNQPQHF. The variable domain in full, with the rest retrieved from reference TRBV29-1 and TRBJ1-5, is SAVISQKPSRDICQRGTSLTIQCQVDSQVTMMFWYRQQPGQSLTLIATANQGSEATYESGFVIDKFPISRPNLTFSTLTVSNMSPEDSSIYLCSAADSNQPQHFGDGTRLSIL.

About this clone: The junction shows a germline mismatch at one end, possibly a read error. The chain uses TRBV7-7 and TRBJ2-1; TRBD2 matches at 9 bases. The CDR3 spans 15 residues. Germline lookup yields CDR1 SSHAT and CDR2 FNYEAQ (reference sequence). CDR3 sequence: CASSSTSGSYNEQFF. The CDR3, as DNA: TGTGCTAGCAGCTCTACTAGCGGGTCTTACAATGAGCAGTTCTTC.

This clone was picked up a small number of times. The chain is built from TRBV7-9 and TRBJ1-4; D remains ambiguous. Germline CDR1 and CDR2: SEHNR and FQNEAQ (reference sequence). The CDR3 has 14 residues. V dropped 3 bases and J dropped 0 bases, with 5 bases sitting between them. CDR3 loop: CASSFYATNEKLFF. The CDR3 coding sequence is TGTGCCAGCAGCTTTTATGCAACTAATGAAAAACTGTTTTTT.

This rearrangement joins TRBV29-1 to TRBJ2-5; 13 bases match TRBD2. The DNA end is a closer match to TRBJ2-7, so the J assignment may be wrong. The CDR3 is made up of 14 amino acids. Germline V gives CDR1 SQVTM, CDR2 ANQGSEA. The CDR3 spells CSVRTSGSSYEQYF. Written as DNA, the CDR3 is TGCAGCGTAAGGACTAGCGGGAGTTCCTACGAGCAGTACTTC.

The chain links TRBV15 to TRBJ2-1, with TRBD2 matching 13 bases. This CDR3 is 15 amino acids long. V was pared by 1 base and J by 6 bases, with 0 bases of the junction left unmatched. The germline V gene encodes CDR1 LNHNV and CDR2 YYDKDF (reference sequence). The chain's CDR3 is CATSRGTSGSNEQFF. CDR3 nucleotide sequence: TGTGCCACCAGCAGAGGGACTAGCGGGAGCAATGAGCAGTTCTTC.

The genes are TRBV5-1 and TRBJ1-4, with no clear D. V gave up 4 bases and J gave up 8 bases, with 15 bases separating them. Looked up from germline, CDR1 is SGHRS and CDR2 is YFSETQ. CDR3 size: 14 residues. DNA for the CDR3: TGCGCCAGCAGCCCAATTGCCCTGGGAGAAAAACTGTTTTTT. Protein sequence: CASSPIALGEKLFF.

The V call is TRBV6-5, the J call TRBJ1-1; D possibly corresponds to TRBD1 (6 bases). V was cut by 2 bases and J by 1 base, with 14 bases left in between. CDR3 length: 16 amino acids. Per the germline V gene, CDR1 is MNHEY and CDR2 is SVGAGI. The CDR3 sequence: CASSYQGGYANTEAFF. The DNA for the CDR3 is TGTGCCAGCAGTTACCAAGGGGGGTATGCGAACACTGAAGCTTTCTTT.

The V call is TRBV18, the J call TRBJ2-5, with D unresolved. The V end was cut by 5 bases, the J end by 4 bases, with 11 bases between. The germline V gene has CDR1 KGHSH and CDR2 LQKENI. The CDR3 consists of 13 residues. The CDR3 protein is CASSALGAETQYF. The CDR3 bases are TGTGCCAGCTCAGCCCTGGGCGCAGAGACCCAGTACTTC.

This rearrangement joins TRBV7-2 to TRBJ2-1, with TRBD2 matching 11 bases. The V segment lost 3 bases and the J segment 14 bases; nucleotides outside the gene matches: 6. This CDR3 is 13 amino acids long. The germline V gene has CDR1 SGHTA and CDR2 FQGNSA. The DNA of the CDR3 is TGTGCCAGCAGCTTGGAACTAGCGGGAGTAAAGTTCTTC. Translated, it gives CASSLELAGVKFF.

A remark on this clone: The sample has other DNA sequences that encode this CDR3 too. The chain uses TRBV27 and TRBJ2-7; the D is unclear. V was trimmed by 2 bases and J by 2 bases, leaving 7 bases between them. Germline V gene data show CDR1 as MNHEY and CDR2 as SMNVEV (reference sequence). This CDR3 contains 13 residues. This chain's CDR3 is CASSLRQAYEQYF. In DNA, the CDR3 is TGTGCCAGCAGTTTACGGCAGGCCTACGAGCAGTACTTC.

V is TRBV5-1 and J is TRBJ2-5, with 7 bases fitting TRBD1. CDR1 is SGHRS and CDR2 is YFSETQ in the germline V gene. The CDR3 spans 14 residues. V lost 0 bases and J lost 2; bases outside the gene matches: 1. The CDR3 sequence: CASSLGRGQETQYF. In DNA form, the CDR3 reads TGCGCCAGCAGCTTGGGCAGGGGGCAAGAGACCCAGTACTTC. The whole variable domain, remainder taken from reference TRBV5-1 and TRBJ2-5, is KAGVTQTPRYLIKTRGQQVTLSCSPISGHRSVSWYQQTPGQGLQFLFEYFSETQRNKGNFPGRFSGRQFSNSRSEMNVSTLELGDSALYLCASSLGRGQETQYFGPGTRLLVL.

This chain uses TRBV29-1 with TRBJ2-5; no reliable D call. The CDR3 contains 12 residues. Germline CDR1 reads SQVTM; CDR2 reads ANQGSEA. Trimming removed 4 bases at V and 0 bases at J, with 6 bases between. CDR3 sequence (DNA): TGCAGCGTTGTGGATTACCAAGAGACCCAGTACTTC. Translating gives CSVVDYQETQYF.

The V and J genes are TRBV6-1 and TRBJ1-2; 12 bases are shared with TRBD1. There are 14 residues in the CDR3. J lost 7 bases, V lost 7 bases, and 7 bases had no gene match. Looked up from germline, CDR1 is MNHNS and CDR2 is SASEGT. The chain's CDR3 is CASIRGQGAIGYTF. For the CDR3, the DNA is TGTGCCAGCATAAGGGGACAGGGGGCGATTGGCTACACCTTC.

A few counts support this clone. The genes are TRBV7-8 and TRBJ2-5; possibly TRBD2 for D (5 bases). CDR3 length: 12 amino acids. Germline V gene lookup returns CDR1 SGHVS and CDR2 FQNEAQ. The ends were cut back, 5 bases at V and 7 bases at J, with 11 bases in the middle. This CDR3 reads CASSPGAGTQYF. The CDR3 DNA is TGTGCCAGCAGCCCCGGCGCGGGGACCCAGTACTTC.

The rearrangement links TRBV9 to TRBJ2-3; D gene unclear. V lost 1 base, J lost 5 bases, and 8 bases lay in between. Germline V CDR1 and CDR2: SGDLS, YYNGEE. The length of the CDR3 is 13 residues. The CDR3 here is CASSVTLGDTQYF. In nucleotides, the CDR3 is TGTGCCAGCAGCGTAACCTTGGGAGATACGCAGTATTTT.

This rearrangement joins TRBV5-1 to TRBJ2-3; TRBD2 matches 8 bases. The ends lost 3 bases at V and 1 base at J; junction bases unmatched: 16. From germline, CDR1 is SGHRS and CDR2 YFSETQ. This CDR3 region has 19 residues. The CDR3, as DNA: TGCGCCAGCAGCTGGGCCCCTCTCGTTGTAGCGGGACGCACAGATACGCAGTATTTT. Protein: CASSWAPLVVAGRTDTQYF.

The CDR3 sequence is CASSLEQGEQYF. The CDR3 region has the DNA TGTGCCAGCAGCTTAGAACAGGGGGAGCAGTACTTC. V gene TRBV7-6 combines with J gene TRBJ2-7; TRBD1 agrees at 7 bases. The CDR3 runs 12 residues. The V and J ends lost 1 base and 7 bases, in that order; junction bases with no gene match: 1. The germline V gene encodes CDR1 SGHVS and CDR2 FNYEAQ.

The chain joins TRBV2 to TRBJ2-5; 9 positions match TRBD1. From germline, CDR1 is SNHLY and CDR2 FYNNEI. This CDR3 is 14 amino acids long. V gave up 5 bases and J gave up 7 bases; unmatched junction bases: 8. The CDR3 DNA follows: TGTGCCAGCAGTTCGGGACAGGGTGTGGGGACCCAGTACTTC. Translation: CASSSGQGVGTQYF.